This passage covers 20 T cell receptor beta chains from one sample sequenced in a study of blood T cells in healthy people across ages. Combining a sample-barcoded 5' primer with a J-beta primer mix, a second PCR ran for 7 to 11 cycles. One entry per CDR3 protein, called by TCRdb with MiXCR from the 5' RACE reads. The sample has around 800,000 distinct CDR3 sequences, 20% to 30% seen once. The sample also formed part of further work on T cells of mothers and their children.

The sample was blood. These receptors originate from a boy aged 10-17 years in good health.

The rearrangement uses TRBV28 and TRBJ2-5; tentative D call: TRBD2 (5 bases). Germline V gives CDR1 MDHEN, CDR2 SYDVKM. This CDR3 is 14 amino acids long. Trimming pared 5 bases from V and 0 bases from J, leaving 10 bases between. As DNA, the CDR3 is TGTGCCAGCAGTCTACTCGGGGACCAAGAGACCCAGTACTTC. This encodes CASSLLGDQETQYF. Looking up the rest from reference TRBV28 and TRBJ2-5 gives the full variable domain: DVKVTQSSRYLVKRTGEKVFLECVQDMDHENMFWYRQDPGLGLRLIYFSYDVKMKEKGDIPEGYSVSREKKERFSLILESASTNQTSMYLCASSLLGDQETQYFGPGTRLLVL.

The rearrangement uses TRBV6-1 and TRBJ1-6, with a possible D match to TRBD1 (6 bases). CDR1 MNHNS and CDR2 SASEGT come from the germline V gene. CDR3 size: 15 residues. V lost 4 bases to trimming and J lost 7 bases, with 14 bases between them. The CDR3 reads CASSVSGVRNSPLHF. CDR3 coding DNA: TGTGCCAGCAGTGTTTCAGGGGTCCGGAATTCACCCCTCCACTTT.

This clonotype was seen a few times. The chain recombines TRBV11-1 with TRBJ1-2; 7 bases align to TRBD1. Germline trimming cut 4 bases from V and 4 bases from J; bases unmatched to any gene: 9. CDR1 SGHAT and CDR2 FQDESV come from the germline V gene (reference sequence). The CDR3 covers 15 residues. The CDR3 nucleotides are TGTGCCAGCAGCTCGAAGCGTCCAGGGGGCTATGGCTACACCTTC. Translation: CASSSKRPGGYGYTF.

This clonotype showed up just a few times. The CDR3 region is CASSYTGQNQETQYF. The CDR3 bases are TGTGCCAGCAGCTATACGGGACAGAACCAAGAGACCCAGTACTTC. The chain is built from TRBV5-6 and TRBJ2-5; 7 positions agree with TRBD1. Trimming took 3 bases from V and 0 from J; bases not matched to a gene: 5. The germline gives CDR1 SGHDT, CDR2 YYEEEE. CDR3 length equals 15 residues. Looking up the rest from reference TRBV5-6 and TRBJ2-5 gives the full variable domain: DAGVTQSPTHLIKTRGQQVTLRCSPKSGHDTVSWYQQALGQGPQFIFQYYEEEERQRGNFPDRFSGHQFPNYSSELNVNALLLGDSALYLCASSYTGQNQETQYFGPGTRLLVL.

The J gene is TRBJ1-4, the V gene TRBV25-1, with D perhaps matching TRBD1 (6 bases). Per the germline V gene, CDR1 is MGHDK and CDR2 is SYGVNS. This CDR3 has 13 amino acids. V was pared by 8 bases and J by 9 bases, with 16 bases between. CDR3 sequence reads: CASPRQGSKKLFF. The CDR3 DNA is TGTGCCAGCCCCCGGCAGGGGTCGAAAAAACTGTTTTTT.

This clonotype has just a few counts. The chain employs TRBV7-9 and TRBJ2-3, with TRBD1 identical over 7 bases. V gave up 4 bases and J gave up 3 bases; unmatched junction bases: 1. Germline V gives CDR1 SEHNR, CDR2 FQNEAQ (reference sequence). The CDR3 runs to 13 residues. The CDR3 nucleotides are TGTGCCAGCAGCTACAGGGGTACAGATACGCAGTATTTT. This encodes CASSYRGTDTQYF.

This clonotype was counted only a few times. V gene TRBV12-3 or TRBV12-4 combines with J gene TRBJ1-1; D remains ambiguous. V was pared by 4 bases and J by 11 bases, with 11 bases between. This CDR3 is 11 amino acids long. CDR3 amino acids: CASSSPLWAFF. In DNA form, the CDR3 reads TGTGCCAGCAGTTCCCCTCTCTGGGCTTTCTTT.

This chain uses TRBV19 with TRBJ1-2; 7 nucleotides match TRBD1. The CDR3 consists of 13 residues. The trim removed 4 bases at V and 3 bases at J, leaving 2 bases unmatched. Germline-derived CDR1 and CDR2 are LNHDA and SQIVND (reference sequence). For the CDR3, the DNA is TGTGCCAGTAGTACCGGGACAGACTATGGCTACACCTTC. Translation gives CASSTGTDYGYTF.

This chain connects TRBV6-1 to TRBJ2-2; D remains unclear. There are 14 residues in the CDR3. V lost 6 bases and J 6 bases, leaving 14 bases between the germline ends. The V gene's germline CDR1 is MNHNS and CDR2 SASEGT. CDR3 in amino acids: CASSLGPQSGELFF. Written as DNA, the CDR3 is TGTGCCAGCAGCTTGGGCCCACAGTCCGGGGAGCTGTTTTTT.

This clonotype was seen a few times. This chain uses TRBV29-1 with TRBJ2-1; D gene unclear. This CDR3 has 9 amino acids. Trimming removed 5 bases from V and 6 bases from J, with 2 bases in between. From germline, CDR1 is SQVTM and CDR2 ANQGSEA. Here the CDR3 reads CSVSNEQFF. The CDR3, as DNA: TGCAGCGTTAGCAATGAGCAGTTCTTC.

In the case of this clonotype: Relative to the germline gene, one junction end is altered; a read error may explain this. This chain joins TRBV12-3 or TRBV12-4 and TRBJ1-2, with a weak D call TRBD1 (6 bases). This CDR3 is 13 amino acids long. This chain's CDR3 is CSSRQTGDYGYTF. The CDR3 nucleotides read TGTTCCAGCAGACAGACAGGAGACTATGGCTACACCTTC.

This clonotype has just a few counts. V gene TRBV29-1 combines with J gene TRBJ2-2; D is unresolved. CDR3 length: 13 amino acids. Germline CDR1 and CDR2: SQVTM and ANQGSEA. V shed 1 base and J shed 3 bases, with 6 bases lying between them. The CDR3 region has the DNA TGCAGCGTTGAAGGTGTTGACACCGGGGAGCTGTTTTTT. Translation gives CSVEGVDTGELFF.

This clonotype was detected ten times or more. This chain uses TRBV7-9 with TRBJ2-5; D is unclear. CDR1 is SEHNR and CDR2 is FQNEAQ in the germline V gene (reference sequence). V was trimmed by 2 bases and J by 3 bases, leaving 7 bases between them. The length of the CDR3 is 13 residues. The chain's CDR3 is CASSLNFEETQYF. The CDR3 DNA is TGTGCCAGCAGCTTAAACTTTGAAGAGACCCAGTACTTC.

This clonotype came up a few times. This chain joins TRBV18 and TRBJ2-7; D gene ambiguous. The CDR3 is made up of 13 amino acids. The ends were cut back, 2 bases at V and 5 bases at J, with 10 bases in the middle. CDR1 KGHSH and CDR2 LQKENI come from the germline V gene. The CDR3 nucleotides read TGTGCCAGCTCACCAGCAGACCGCCACGAGCAGTACTTC. It specifies CASSPADRHEQYF. The whole variable domain, filled in from reference TRBV18 and TRBJ2-7, reads NAGVMQNPRHLVRRRGQEARLRCSPMKGHSHVYWYRQLPEEGLKFMVYLQKENIIDESGMPKERFSAEFPKEGPSILRIQQVVRGDSAAYFCASSPADRHEQYFGPGTRLTVT.

For this clonotype: Germline is not matched at one junction end, which may reflect a read error. This chain uses TRBV7-2 with TRBJ1-4; 9 nucleotides agree with TRBD1. Germline lookup yields CDR1 SGHTA and CDR2 FQGNSA. CDR3 length equals 14 residues. The CDR3 DNA is TGTGCCGGCAGCTCGGACAGGGGAGGTGAAAAACTGTTTTTT. It translates to CAGSSDRGGEKLFF.

About this clonotype itself: At one boundary the junction diverges from the germline segment, which might be a read error. This CDR3 reads CASRLGQGETQYF. CDR3 DNA: TGTGCCAGCAGATTAGGGCAGGGGGAGACCCAGTACTTC. The rearrangement uses TRBV13 and TRBJ2-5; D might be TRBD1 (6 bases). Germline CDR1 and CDR2: PRHDT and FYEKMQ (reference sequence). There are 13 residues in the CDR3.

The chain joins TRBV29-1 to TRBJ2-7, with 8 bases that match TRBD1. CDR1 and CDR2 (germline): SQVTM, ANQGSEA. The CDR3 length is 16 residues. V shed 4 bases, J shed 0 bases, and the junction held 11 bases outside the gene matches. The CDR3 reads CSVGFSDRGSSYEQYF. For the CDR3, the DNA is TGCAGCGTTGGGTTTAGTGACAGGGGAAGCTCCTACGAGCAGTACTTC.

In this sample, this clonotype turned up a few times. The rearrangement links TRBV25-1 to TRBJ2-3, with 7 bases matching TRBD1. J gave up 7 bases and V 10 bases, and 8 bases lay outside the gene matches. The CDR3 spans 12 residues. CDR1 is MGHDK, CDR2 SYGVNS, per germline. CDR3: CAIGTEGYTQYF. The CDR3 bases are TGTGCCATCGGGACAGAAGGGTATACGCAGTATTTT.

The rearrangement uses TRBV18 and TRBJ1-2; D might be TRBD1 (5 bases). Between the trimmed V and J ends, which lost 2 bases and 2 bases, there was a span of 9 bases. The CDR3 runs to 14 residues. Germline V gene sequence: CDR1 KGHSH, CDR2 LQKENI. CDR3 nucleotide sequence: TGTGCCAGCTCACCATCCGAGGGGAACTATGGCTACACCTTC. Its protein product is CASSPSEGNYGYTF.

This clonotype was observed a few times. The chain employs TRBV18 and TRBJ2-7; 8 bases match TRBD1. Unmatched junction bases numbered 9, after V lost 0 bases and J lost 2 bases. Germline V gives CDR1 KGHSH, CDR2 LQKENI. The CDR3 spans 17 residues. CDR3 nucleotide sequence: TGTGCCAGCTCACCACCGGAGATGACAGGGGCGGCCTACGAGCAGTACTTC. It codes for CASSPPEMTGAAYEQYF.